Each of the 11 T cell receptor beta chains below was sequenced from the same sample in a study of blood T cells in healthy people across ages. A second PCR of 7 to 11 cycles used a sample-barcoded 5' primer and a J-beta primer mix. TCRdb re-called the 5' RACE reads through MiXCR, storing one row per CDR3 protein. The sample comprises around 750,000 distinct CDR3 sequences, approximately 53% of which are singletons, and under 50% rests with the top ten. The sample consisted of blood. The source is a man older than 75 in good health.

With respect to this clonotype: The junction differs from germline at one of its ends, possibly a read error. The chain joins TRBV5-1 to TRBJ2-1, with D possibly called TRBD1 or TRBD2 (5 bases each). Germline assignment: CDR1 SGHRS and CDR2 YFSETQ. The CDR3 is 14 residues long. The CDR3 reads CASSFEGPYNEQFF. The CDR3 DNA follows: TGTGCCAGCAGCTTCGAGGGGCCCTACAATGAGCAGTTCTTC.

The chain is built from TRBV9 and TRBJ2-3; D may be TRBD2 (5 bases). The CDR3 consists of 13 residues. Per the germline V gene, CDR1 is SGDLS and CDR2 is YYNGEE. V shed 2 bases and J shed 4 bases, with 8 bases lying between them. The CDR3 coding sequence is TGTGCCAGCAGCGTCCGAGGGTCAGATACGCAGTATTTT. Translation gives CASSVRGSDTQYF.

This clonotype has just one count. The rearrangement uses TRBV12-3 or TRBV12-4 and TRBJ1-5; D is perhaps TRBD1 (6 bases). V dropped 3 bases and J dropped 3 bases, with 9 bases sitting between them. The CDR3 consists of 14 residues. In nucleotides, the CDR3 is TGTGCCAGCAGTTTCGGACAGAACAATCAGCCCCAGCATTTT. Translation gives CASSFGQNNQPQHF.

V usage is TRBV5-1 and J usage is TRBJ1-1; 7 nucleotides align to TRBD1. CDR1 is SGHRS, CDR2 YFSETQ, per germline. V lost 0 bases, J lost 10 bases, and 9 bases stayed unmatched. CDR3 length: 14 residues. CDR3 region: CASSLGQGMSGAFF. The CDR3 DNA is TGCGCCAGCAGCTTGGGACAGGGTATGTCGGGAGCTTTCTTT.

The V and J genes are TRBV29-1 and TRBJ2-1, with 10 bases identical to TRBD1. The J segment lost 7 bases and the V segment lost 4 bases, leaving 4 bases of the junction unmatched. From germline, CDR1 is SQVTM and CDR2 ANQGSEA. The CDR3 length is 13 residues. For the CDR3, the DNA is TGCAGCGTTGCGGGACAGGGGCGGAATGAGCAGTTCTTC. Translated: CSVAGQGRNEQFF.

The chain uses TRBV29-1 and TRBJ2-1, with 11 bases matching TRBD2. This CDR3 is 13 amino acids long. CDR1 is SQVTM, CDR2 ANQGSEA, per germline. The trim removed 5 bases at V and 9 bases at J, leaving 6 bases unmatched. The CDR3 DNA sequence: TGCAGCGTTTTTAGCGGGAGGGCCATTGAGCAGTTCTTC. This codes for CSVFSGRAIEQFF.

The chain uses TRBV5-4 and TRBJ2-5; D possibly matches TRBD1 or TRBD2 (5 bases each). Germline CDR1 is SGHNT and CDR2 is YYREEE (reference sequence). Trimming removed 0 bases from V and 2 bases from J, with 8 bases in between. CDR3 length: 14 residues. The CDR3 sequence is CASSLAGTQETQYF. Written as DNA, the CDR3 is TGTGCCAGCAGCTTGGCCGGGACGCAAGAGACCCAGTACTTC.

A note on this clonotype: Lacking the conserved final phenylalanine or tryptophan, this CDR3 likely reflects a read error. The rearrangement links TRBV7-3 to TRBJ1-4; unclear D gene. The germline V gene encodes CDR1 SGHTA and CDR2 FQGTGA. This CDR3 has 15 residues. The ends were cut back, 2 bases at V and 8 bases at J, with 15 bases in the middle. CDR3 amino acids: CASSLLGSYGEKLFV. In DNA, the CDR3 is TGTGCCAGCAGCTTATTGGGCTCCTACGGGGAAAAACTGTTTGTT.

The sample holds a few counts of this clonotype. This chain links TRBV6-5 with TRBJ2-3, with D possibly being TRBD1 (5 bases). The CDR3 has 14 residues. Germline CDR1 reads MNHEY; CDR2 reads SVGAGI. V lost 6 bases to trimming and J lost 0 bases, with 10 bases between them. The CDR3 loop is CASRRQGSTDTQYF. In nucleotides, the CDR3 is TGTGCCAGCAGGAGGCAGGGCAGCACAGATACGCAGTATTTT.

This CDR3 is CSATRDGNQPQHF. The CDR3 DNA sequence: TGCAGTGCCACCCGGGACGGCAATCAGCCCCAGCATTTT. V gene TRBV20-1 combines with J gene TRBJ1-5; D possibly corresponds to TRBD1 (5 bases). Per germline, CDR1 DFQATT and CDR2 SNEGSKA (reference sequence). The CDR3 has 13 residues. The V and J ends lost 6 bases and 2 bases respectively, with 11 bases between them.

The rearrangement uses TRBV10-3 and TRBJ2-7; 8 bases align to TRBD1. There are 15 residues in the CDR3. Germline CDR1 reads ENHRY; CDR2 reads SYGVKD. The V gene end was trimmed by 9 bases and the J gene end by 0 bases; junction bases not matched to a gene: 10. The CDR3 bases are TGTGCCATTGGACCAGGGGGCTCGTCCTCCTACGAGCAGTACTTC. Protein: CAIGPGGSSSYEQYF.